This T cell receptor (beta chain) was sequenced during a study of OX40 agonist ivuxolimab in advanced cancers. Patients who had autoimmune disease history or got systemic immunosuppression were left out. Sequencing used immunoSEQ multiplex PCR; TCRdb keeps in-frame clones, though not all of them. The sample lists about 68,000 clones, about 90% occurring once. Notes on the study in general: It was also the case that some nonresponders had low normalized T-cell clonal expansion. CD8+ T cells were the subset that, on average, had more expanded clones than CD4+. Antigen specificity was not determined for the expanded peripheral T cells.

Trimming removed 8 bases from V and 5 bases from J; junction bases left unmatched: 2. Germline V gives CDR1 SGHKS, CDR2 YYEKEE (reference sequence). CDR3 size: 12 residues. About this clone: Its target is unknown.

The sequence derives from an adult with an advanced solid tumor such as melanoma, head and neck, liver or kidney cancer. The sequences come from CD4+ or CD8+ T cells sorted from blood, collected in a trial of the OX40 agonist ivuxolimab. V gene TRBV5-5 combines with J gene TRBJ2-2; 8 bases match TRBD1. For the CDR3, the DNA is TGTGCCAGTAGACAGGGGACCGGGGAGCTGTTTTTT. Its protein product is CASRQGTGELFF.